This T cell receptor beta chain stems from a study of early T cells in non-severe SARS-CoV-2 infection. Individual cDNA molecules were tagged with unique molecular identifiers, the study reported. TCRdb independently ran MiXCR on the 5' RACE reads; one entry per CDR3 protein. Of over 35,000 distinct CDR3 sequences in the sample, about 6% were seen once. Germline V CDR1 and CDR2: SGHAT, FQNNGV. The CDR3 contains 15 residues. Between the trimmed V and J ends, which lost 5 bases and 2 bases, there was a span of 13 bases. The chain recombines TRBV11-2 with TRBJ2-1; TRBD2 is a possible D gene (5 bases). The specimen was whole blood, collected at baseline. The origin of this receptor is an adult who was a healthcare worker with PCR-confirmed SARS-CoV-2 infection or an uninfected control (not recorded which). CDR3 bases: TGTGCCAGCAGCCCTCTAAACGGGGCCTACAATGAGCAGTTCTTC. Translating it yields CASSPLNGAYNEQFF. The whole variable domain, filled in from reference TRBV11-2 and TRBJ2-1, reads EAGVAQSPRYKIIEKRQSVAFWCNPISGHATLYWYQQILGQGPKLLIQFQNNGVVDDSQLPKDRFSAERLKGVDSTLKIQPAKLEDSAVYLCASSPLNGAYNEQFFGPGTRLTVL.